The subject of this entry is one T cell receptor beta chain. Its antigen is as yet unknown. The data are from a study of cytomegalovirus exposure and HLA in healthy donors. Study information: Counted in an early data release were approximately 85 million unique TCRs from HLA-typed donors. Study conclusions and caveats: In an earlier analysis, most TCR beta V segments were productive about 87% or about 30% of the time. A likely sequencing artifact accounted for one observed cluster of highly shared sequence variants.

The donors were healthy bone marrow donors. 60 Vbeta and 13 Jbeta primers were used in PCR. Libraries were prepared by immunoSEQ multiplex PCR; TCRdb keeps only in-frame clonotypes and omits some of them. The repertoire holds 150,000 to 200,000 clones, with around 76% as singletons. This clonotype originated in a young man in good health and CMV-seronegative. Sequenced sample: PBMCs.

Written as DNA, the CDR3 is TGCGCCAGCAGCCCGGGCGGGACAGGGGTTGAAGAGACCCAGTACTTC. Translating it yields CASSPGGTGVEETQYF. The rearrangement links TRBV5-1 to TRBJ2-5; 10 positions agree with TRBD1. With 4 bases clipped from V and 3 bases from J, the junction kept 9 bases outside the gene matches. The CDR3 has 16 residues. Germline CDR1 reads SGHRS; CDR2 reads YFSETQ.